This TCR beta chain comes out of a study of blood T cell repertoires in COVID-19. Repertoires were generated with immunoSEQ multiplex PCR, while TCRdb's copy carries only in-frame clones and drops some. The data contain around 65,000 clones, under 95% of them seen just once; the ten biggest clones take up around 1.5%. Germline assignment: CDR1 SQVTM and CDR2 ANQGSEA. CDR3 size: 12 residues. Trimming removed 5 bases at V and 4 bases at J, with 8 bases between. The genes are TRBV29-1 and TRBJ2-2; a weak D match, TRBD2 (5 bases). The sequence came from a human donor in a cohort sampled during active COVID-19. Specimen: peripheral blood. In nucleotides, the CDR3 is TGCAGCGTTATAAGCGGCACCGGGGAGCTGTTTTTT. As protein: CSVISGTGELFF.